These 18 T cell receptor beta chains were sequenced from one sample in a study of CD8+ T cells in alopecia areata. Reverse transcription of extracted RNA yielded cDNA, which provided the sequencing template. Measured with immunoSEQ multiplex PCR; TCRdb has only the in-frame clones, and not every one. Among 95,000 to 120,000 clones listed, approximately 61% were seen once. Sequencing was performed on NKG2D-low CD8+ T cells sorted from blood. The receptors originated from a human donor with alopecia areata.

V usage is TRBV15 and J usage is TRBJ2-6; D may be TRBD1 (6 bases). The germline gives CDR1 LNHNV, CDR2 YYDKDF (reference sequence). V was clipped by 0 bases and J by 0 bases, with 12 bases between them. This CDR3 spans 18 amino acids. The CDR3 here is CATSRDQGRPSGANVLTF. Here the CDR3 DNA reads TGTGCCACCAGCAGAGATCAGGGGCGTCCCTCTGGGGCCAACGTCCTGACTTTC.

This clone was seen once. The chain joins TRBV5-1 to TRBJ2-7; D gene uncertain. V lost 2 bases and J lost 0, with 3 bases in between. This CDR3 has 12 residues. CDR1 and CDR2 (germline): SGHRS, YFSETQ. The CDR3 sequence is CASSLSSYEQYF. Here the CDR3 DNA reads TGCGCCAGCAGCTTAAGCTCCTACGAGCAGTACTTC.

The chain joins TRBV7-6 to TRBJ2-7; D not certain. There are 13 residues in the CDR3. The V gene lost 1 base and the J gene lost 7 bases, with 11 bases spanning the gap. Germline CDR1 SGHVS, CDR2 FNYEAQ. As DNA, the CDR3 is TGTGCCAGCAGCTTAGTGGCCGGTCGAGAGCAGTACTTC. As protein: CASSLVAGREQYF. The whole variable domain, remainder taken from reference TRBV7-6 and TRBJ2-7, is GAGVSQSPRYKVTKRGQDVALRCDPISGHVSLYWYRQALGQGPEFLTYFNYEAQQDKSGLPNDRFSAERPEGSISTLTIQRTEQRDSAMYRCASSLVAGREQYFGPGTRLTVT.

V and J are TRBV5-6 and TRBJ2-3; the D call may be TRBD1 or TRBD2 (5 bases each). V dropped 4 bases and J dropped 2 bases, with 14 bases sitting between them. CDR3 length: 15 amino acids. Germline V gives CDR1 SGHDT, CDR2 YYEEEE. CDR3 amino acids: CASSGTRDHTDTQYF. CDR3 coding DNA: TGTGCCAGCAGCGGGACCCGGGACCACACAGATACGCAGTATTTT.

This clone was seen only a few times. V and J are TRBV27 and TRBJ2-5; 8 bases map to TRBD1. The J call may be faulty, since TRBJ2-7 better matches the DNA end. Germline CDR1 is MNHEY and CDR2 is SMNVEV (reference sequence). This CDR3 has 14 amino acids. CDR3 in amino acids: CASALVRGRNEQYF. The CDR3, as DNA: TGTGCCAGCGCTCTGGTCAGGGGGCGCAACGAGCAGTACTTC.

The V call is TRBV9, the J call TRBJ2-7, with 11 positions matching TRBD2. This CDR3 region has 14 residues. CDR1 is SGDLS, CDR2 YYNGEE, per germline. V gave up 7 bases and J gave up 6 bases; unmatched junction bases: 9. DNA of the CDR3: TGTGCCAGCGGACCTAGCGGGAGGATTGGCGAGCAGTACTTC. The encoded protein is CASGPSGRIGEQYF.

This clone was seen a handful of times. This chain links TRBV29-1 with TRBJ1-1; 9 bases line up with TRBD1. The ends lost 6 bases at V and 12 bases at J; junction bases unmatched: 5. This CDR3 has 10 amino acids. Per the germline V gene, CDR1 is SQVTM and CDR2 is ANQGSEA. CDR3 in amino acids: CSVSDRGTFF. CDR3 bases: TGCAGCGTCTCGGACAGGGGCACTTTCTTT. The whole variable domain, filled in from reference TRBV29-1 and TRBJ1-1, reads SAVISQKPSRDICQRGTSLTIQCQVDSQVTMMFWYRQQPGQSLTLIATANQGSEATYESGFVIDKFPISRPNLTFSTLTVSNMSPEDSSIYLCSVSDRGTFFGQGTRLTVV.

This chain links TRBV7-6 with TRBJ2-2; 8 nucleotides line up with TRBD2. Germline trimming cut 1 base from V and 5 bases from J; bases unmatched to any gene: 3. The CDR3 extends over 15 amino acids. Germline V gives CDR1 SGHVS, CDR2 FNYEAQ. The CDR3 DNA is TGTGCCAGCAGCTTAGAGGCTAGCGGGACCGGGGAGCTGTTTTTT. This sequence encodes CASSLEASGTGELFF. The full variable domain, in which reference TRBV7-6 and TRBJ2-2 provide the parts outside the CDR3, is GAGVSQSPRYKVTKRGQDVALRCDPISGHVSLYWYRQALGQGPEFLTYFNYEAQQDKSGLPNDRFSAERPEGSISTLTIQRTEQRDSAMYRCASSLEASGTGELFFGEGSRLTVL.

The chain combines TRBV27 with TRBJ2-7; D may be TRBD2 (6 bases). CDR3 length: 13 residues. Trimming removed 6 bases at V and 5 bases at J, with 14 bases between. Per the germline V gene, CDR1 is MNHEY and CDR2 is SMNVEV (reference sequence). The CDR3 here is CASRDGSGNEQYF. The CDR3 nucleotides read TGTGCCAGCAGGGACGGGAGCGGCAACGAGCAGTACTTC.

Only one count was recorded for this clone. V is TRBV13 and J is TRBJ2-5; D is perhaps TRBD2 (6 bases). With the DNA end fitting TRBJ2-7 better, the J assignment may be wrong. The CDR3 is 14 residues long. In germline, CDR1 is PRHDT, CDR2 FYEKMQ (reference sequence). DNA of the CDR3: TGTGCCAGCAGATCTTATTCGGAGGGTCTCGAGCAGTACTTC. Amino acid sequence: CASRSYSEGLEQYF.

This chain connects TRBV5-6 to TRBJ2-1; D is possibly TRBD2 (6 bases). Germline CDR1 is SGHDT and CDR2 is YYEEEE. V lost 0 bases and J lost 4, with 8 bases in between. The CDR3 spans 14 residues. DNA for the CDR3: TGTGCCAGCAGCTTGGGGCGGGATTACAATGAGCAGTTCTTC. Translating it yields CASSLGRDYNEQFF.

This clone was seen a handful of times. The chain combines TRBV9 with TRBJ2-6, with a weak D call TRBD1 (6 bases). The CDR3 covers 18 residues. Trimming took 3 bases from V and 0 from J, leaving 16 bases between them. Germline CDR1 SGDLS, CDR2 YYNGEE. The CDR3, as DNA: TGTGCCAGCAGCGGGAAGGGGACACCATACTCTGGGGCCAACGTCCTGACTTTC. Translated: CASSGKGTPYSGANVLTF.

The chain combines TRBV2 with TRBJ2-5, with TRBD2 as a possible D gene (6 bases). The CDR3 is made up of 11 amino acids. V gave up 2 bases and J gave up 13 bases, with 11 bases separating them. Germline V CDR1 and CDR2: SNHLY, FYNNEI. CDR3 DNA sequence: TGTGCCAGCAGTGAATTTGCCGGGGGGTACTTC. Translated: CASSEFAGGYF.

This sequence joins TRBV9 and TRBJ2-3; 10 bases are a match to TRBD2. After removal of 3 bases from V and 0 bases from J, the junction contained 4 bases not matched to a gene. This CDR3 comprises 16 residues. Germline CDR1 is SGDLS and CDR2 is YYNGEE. CDR3 residues: CASSAASGGSTDTQYF. CDR3 coding DNA: TGTGCCAGCAGCGCGGCTAGCGGGGGCAGCACAGATACGCAGTATTTT.

The chain recombines TRBV5-1 with TRBJ1-1, with unresolved D. The CDR3 is made up of 11 amino acids. Germline V gene sequence: CDR1 SGHRS, CDR2 YFSETQ. Trimming removed 5 bases at V and 5 bases at J, with 7 bases between. This CDR3 is CASRGGTEAFF. In DNA form, the CDR3 reads TGCGCCAGCAGGGGTGGGACTGAAGCTTTCTTT.

The chain employs TRBV29-1 and TRBJ2-7; 8 bases agree with TRBD2. Trimming took 3 bases from V and 2 from J; bases not matched to a gene: 9. The CDR3 is made up of 15 amino acids. Looked up from germline, CDR1 is SQVTM and CDR2 is ANQGSEA. DNA for the CDR3: TGCAGCGTTGATGGGGACGGGAGGGAGCCCTACGAGCAGTACTTC. This codes for CSVDGDGREPYEQYF.

The chain employs TRBV6-5 and TRBJ1-1; D perhaps matches TRBD1 (6 bases). CDR1 and CDR2 (germline): MNHEY, SVGAGI. V shed 6 bases and J shed 6 bases, with 14 bases lying between them. The CDR3 totals 13 residues. The CDR3: CASSIKGGSEAFF. In DNA form, the CDR3 reads TGTGCCAGCAGCATAAAAGGGGGTTCTGAAGCTTTCTTT.

A few counts support this clone. The chain is built from TRBV19 and TRBJ1-1; TRBD1 is a possible D gene (6 bases). The CDR3 totals 16 residues. Trimming stripped 4 bases from V and 4 bases from J, with 19 bases between. CDR1 and CDR2 (germline): LNHDA, SQIVND (reference sequence). Written as DNA, the CDR3 is TGTGCCAGTAGTACCAGGGGCGGGGCCGGGGGCACTGAAGCTTTCTTT. Residues: CASSTRGGAGGTEAFF. The full variable domain, in which reference TRBV19 and TRBJ1-1 provide the parts outside the CDR3, is DGGITQSPKYLFRKEGQNVTLSCEQNLNHDAMYWYRQDPGQGLRLIYYSQIVNDFQKGDIAEGYSVSREKKESFPLTVTSAQKNPTAFYLCASSTRGGAGGTEAFFGQGTRLTVV.